Listed here is a single TCR beta chain. What it binds is unknown. Its ends do not fully match the called genes, so a read error is possible. From germline, CDR1 is SGHRS and CDR2 YFSETQ. The CDR3 length is 17 residues. This entry is derived from a study of Tregs in tolerant kidney transplant recipients. Thawed PBMCs were FACS-sorted into unstimulated CD4+CD25+CD127- regulatory T cells, CD4+CD25- non-regulatory cells, CD4 and CD8 cells. Using immunoSEQ multiplex PCR, the repertoire was profiled, and TCRdb retains in-frame clones only, with some absent. This sample has 240,000 or so clones, with about 80% found just once. Points from the study as a whole: Findings come from small patient numbers and require larger validation. No direct test of biological reproducibility was done here.

This chain connects TRBV5-1 to TRBJ2-6; 7 nucleotides line up with TRBD1. The sample consisted of CD4+ T cells from blood. The sequence was obtained from a human donor in good health. CDR3 sequence: CASSPRDRLPGANVLTF. The CDR3 bases are TGCGCCAGCAGCCCCCGGGACAGACTTCCTGGGGCAAACGTCCTGACTTTC.